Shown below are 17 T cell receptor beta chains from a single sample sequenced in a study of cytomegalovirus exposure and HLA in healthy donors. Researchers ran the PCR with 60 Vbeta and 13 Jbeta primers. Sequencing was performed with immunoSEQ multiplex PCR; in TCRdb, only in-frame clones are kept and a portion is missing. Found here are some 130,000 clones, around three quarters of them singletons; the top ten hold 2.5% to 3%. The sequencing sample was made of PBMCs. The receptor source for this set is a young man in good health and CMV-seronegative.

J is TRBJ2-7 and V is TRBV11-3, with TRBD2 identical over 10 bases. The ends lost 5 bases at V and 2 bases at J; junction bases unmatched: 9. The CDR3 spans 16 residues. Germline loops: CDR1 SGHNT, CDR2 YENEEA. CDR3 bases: TGTGCCAGCAGCCTAGGACTAGCGGAACCACCCTACGAGCAGTACTTC. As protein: CASSLGLAEPPYEQYF.

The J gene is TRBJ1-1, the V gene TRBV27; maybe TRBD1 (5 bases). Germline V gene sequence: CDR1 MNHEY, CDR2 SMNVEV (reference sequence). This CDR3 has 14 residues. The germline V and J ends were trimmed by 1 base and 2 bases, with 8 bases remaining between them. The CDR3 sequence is CASSLWGGNTEAFF. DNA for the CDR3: TGTGCCAGCAGTTTATGGGGCGGAAACACTGAAGCTTTCTTT.

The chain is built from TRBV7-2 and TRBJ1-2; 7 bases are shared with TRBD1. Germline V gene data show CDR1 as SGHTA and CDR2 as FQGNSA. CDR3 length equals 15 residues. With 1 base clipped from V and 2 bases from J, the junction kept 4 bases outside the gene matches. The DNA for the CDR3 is TGTGCCAGCAGCTTAGACGCAGGGGGGAACTATGGCTACACCTTC. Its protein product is CASSLDAGGNYGYTF. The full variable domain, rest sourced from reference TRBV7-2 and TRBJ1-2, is GAGVSQSPSNKVTEKGKDVELRCDPISGHTALYWYRQSLGQGLEFLIYFQGNSAPDKSGLPSDRFSAERTGGSVSTLTIQRTQQEDSAVYLCASSLDAGGNYGYTFGSGTRLTVV.

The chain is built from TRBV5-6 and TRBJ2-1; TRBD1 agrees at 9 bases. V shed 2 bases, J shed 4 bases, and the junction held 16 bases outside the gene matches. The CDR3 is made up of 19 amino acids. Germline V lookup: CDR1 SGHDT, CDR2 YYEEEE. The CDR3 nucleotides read TGTGCCAGCAGCTTCTACAGGGGGCCGCTTATTACGACATACAATGAGCAGTTCTTC. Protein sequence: CASSFYRGPLITTYNEQFF.

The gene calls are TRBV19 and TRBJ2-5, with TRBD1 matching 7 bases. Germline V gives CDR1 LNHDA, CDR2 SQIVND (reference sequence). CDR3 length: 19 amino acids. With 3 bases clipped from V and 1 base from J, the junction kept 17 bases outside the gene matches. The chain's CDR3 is CASSIRTSVARDSQETQYF. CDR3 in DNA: TGTGCCAGTAGTATCCGAACCTCCGTTGCGAGGGACAGCCAAGAGACCCAGTACTTC.

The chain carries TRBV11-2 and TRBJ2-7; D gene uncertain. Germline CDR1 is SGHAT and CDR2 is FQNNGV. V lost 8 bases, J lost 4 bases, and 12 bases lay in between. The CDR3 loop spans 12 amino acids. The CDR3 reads CASETPRYEQYF. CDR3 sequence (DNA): TGTGCCAGCGAGACTCCCCGTTACGAGCAGTACTTC.

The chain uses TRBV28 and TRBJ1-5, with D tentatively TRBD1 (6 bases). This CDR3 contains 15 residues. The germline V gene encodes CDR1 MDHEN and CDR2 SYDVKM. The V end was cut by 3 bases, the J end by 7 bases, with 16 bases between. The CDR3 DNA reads TGTGCCAGCAGTTTCGTGGGGGCTGCAGTCCAGCCCCAGCATTTT. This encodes CASSFVGAAVQPQHF.

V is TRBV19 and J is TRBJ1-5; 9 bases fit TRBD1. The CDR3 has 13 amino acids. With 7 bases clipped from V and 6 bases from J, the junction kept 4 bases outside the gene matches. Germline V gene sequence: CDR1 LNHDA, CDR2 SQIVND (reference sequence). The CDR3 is CASTTGGPQPQHF. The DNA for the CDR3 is TGTGCCAGTACCACAGGGGGCCCTCAGCCCCAGCATTTT.

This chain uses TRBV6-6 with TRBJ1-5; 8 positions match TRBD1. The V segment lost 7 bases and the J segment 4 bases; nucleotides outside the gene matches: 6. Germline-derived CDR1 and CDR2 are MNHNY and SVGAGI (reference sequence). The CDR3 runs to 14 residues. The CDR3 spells CASTRQGRNQPQHF. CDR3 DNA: TGTGCCAGCACCAGACAGGGGAGGAATCAGCCCCAGCATTTT.

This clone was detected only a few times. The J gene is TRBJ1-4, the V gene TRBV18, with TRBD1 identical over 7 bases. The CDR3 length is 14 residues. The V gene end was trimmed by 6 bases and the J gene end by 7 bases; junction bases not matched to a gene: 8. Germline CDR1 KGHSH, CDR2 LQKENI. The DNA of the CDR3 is TGTGCCAGCTCCACCGGAGGGGGCGGTGAAAAACTGTTTTTT. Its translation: CASSTGGGGEKLFF. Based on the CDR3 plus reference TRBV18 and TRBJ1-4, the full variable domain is NAGVMQNPRHLVRRRGQEARLRCSPMKGHSHVYWYRQLPEEGLKFMVYLQKENIIDESGMPKERFSAEFPKEGPSILRIQQVVRGDSAAYFCASSTGGGGEKLFFGSGTQLSVL.

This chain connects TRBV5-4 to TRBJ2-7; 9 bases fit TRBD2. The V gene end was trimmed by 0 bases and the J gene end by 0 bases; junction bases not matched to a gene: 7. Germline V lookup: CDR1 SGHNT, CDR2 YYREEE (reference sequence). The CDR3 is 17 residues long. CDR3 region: CASSLVAGGPSSYEQYF. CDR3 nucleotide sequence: TGTGCCAGCAGCTTGGTCGCGGGAGGGCCGAGCTCCTACGAGCAGTACTTC.

The CDR3 DNA sequence: TGTGCCTGGAGTGTATTAGCGGGAAGGGCTGTAGGTGGGGCCAACGTCCTGACTTTC. This codes for CAWSVLAGRAVGGANVLTF. The V gene is TRBV30, the J gene TRBJ2-6, with TRBD2 matching 8 bases. Germline CDR1 GTSNPN, CDR2 SVGIG (reference sequence). This CDR3 contains 19 residues. Trimming took 0 bases from V and 3 from J; bases not matched to a gene: 13.

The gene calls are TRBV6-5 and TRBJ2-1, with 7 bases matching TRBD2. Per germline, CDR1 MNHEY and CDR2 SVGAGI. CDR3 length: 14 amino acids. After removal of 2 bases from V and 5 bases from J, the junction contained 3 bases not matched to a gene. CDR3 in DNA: TGTGCCAGCAGTTACAGCCTAGCGGACAATGAGCAGTTCTTC. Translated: CASSYSLADNEQFF.

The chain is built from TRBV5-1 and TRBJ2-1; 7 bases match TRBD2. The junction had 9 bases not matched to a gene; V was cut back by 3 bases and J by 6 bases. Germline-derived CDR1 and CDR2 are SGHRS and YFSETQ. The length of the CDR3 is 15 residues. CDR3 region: CASSSPSGRGNEQFF. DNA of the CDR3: TGCGCCAGCAGCTCCCCTAGCGGTCGGGGCAATGAGCAGTTCTTC.

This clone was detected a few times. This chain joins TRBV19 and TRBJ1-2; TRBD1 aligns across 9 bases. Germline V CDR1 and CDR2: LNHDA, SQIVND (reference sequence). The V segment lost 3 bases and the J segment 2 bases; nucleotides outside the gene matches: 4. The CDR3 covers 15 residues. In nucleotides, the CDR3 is TGTGCCAGTAGTATGCACAGGGGGCAGAACTATGGCTACACCTTC. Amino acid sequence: CASSMHRGQNYGYTF.

The CDR3 sequence is CASGARERADEQFF. In DNA, the CDR3 is TGTGCCAGCGGAGCCAGGGAAAGGGCCGATGAGCAGTTCTTC. The V and J genes are TRBV7-2 and TRBJ2-1, with D tentatively TRBD1 (5 bases). This CDR3 comprises 14 residues. Germline V gene sequence: CDR1 SGHTA, CDR2 FQGNSA. The V gene lost 8 bases and the J gene lost 8 bases, with 19 bases spanning the gap.

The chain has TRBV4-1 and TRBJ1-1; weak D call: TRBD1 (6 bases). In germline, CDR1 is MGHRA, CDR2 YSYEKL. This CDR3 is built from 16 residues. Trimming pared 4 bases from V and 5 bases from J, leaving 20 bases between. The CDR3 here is CASSLRTVPRTTEAFF. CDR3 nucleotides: TGCGCCAGCAGCCTCCGGACAGTGCCAAGAACTACTGAAGCTTTCTTT.